Listed below are T cell receptor beta chains from one sample, sequenced in a study of shared clonotypes between healthy human individuals. Only in-frame clones appear in the TCRdb table, and some are missing; sequencing was by immunoSEQ multiplex PCR. The data show about 1.1 million clones, with 77% seen just once and 0.89% held by the top ten. Specimen: memory CD4+ T cells from PBMCs. The receptors derive from a man aged 18 to 29 in good health. Some clones in this sample may be carry-over from other donors' samples. Each CDR3 is given with its conserved first and last residue. A D gene is named only where the DNA matches it firmly. The listing skips clone size in some rows; elsewhere it reads once, few, many or a size class.

J gene,clone size,V gene,D gene,CDR3 DNA,CDR3 protein
TRBJ2-3,-,TRBV27,-,TGTGCCAGCAGTTTAATGCCAGCCTTGGGCACAGATACGCAGTATTTT,CASSLMPALGTDTQYF
TRBJ1-1,-,TRBV27,-,TGTGCCAGCAGTTTACTCCCCGGCCTAGAAGCTTTCTTT,CASSLLPGLEAFF
TRBJ2-7,-,TRBV7-9,-,TGTGCCAGCAGCTTAGCTCGGGACGGCTCCTACGAGCAGTACTTC,CASSLARDGSYEQYF
TRBJ2-3,-,TRBV10-3,TRBD2,TGTGCCATCAGTGTGGGGGGAGGGCAATCAGATACGCAGTATTTT,CAISVGGGQSDTQYF
TRBJ2-7,-,TRBV27,TRBD2,TGTGCCAGCAGTATTCGAGCGGGAGCCTCCTACGAGCAGTACTTC,CASSIRAGASYEQYF
TRBJ2-5,few,TRBV2,-,TGTGCCAGCAGTGCTCGACAGGTCTACCAAGAGACCCAGTACTTC,CASSARQVYQETQYF
TRBJ1-1,-,TRBV29-1,-,TGCAGCGTGCCCGGCAAAAAAAACATGAACACTGAAGCTTTCTTT,CSVPGKKNMNTEAFF
TRBJ2-3,-,TRBV7-8,-,TGTGCCAGCAGCTTAGTACGGGTTAATACGCAGTATTTT,CASSLVRVNTQYF
TRBJ2-7,-,TRBV28,-,TGTGCCAGCAGTTTATCCAGGGCCCCATACGAGCAGTACTTC,CASSLSRAPYEQYF
TRBJ2-3,-,TRBV7-3,TRBD2,TGTGCCAGCAGCCTCGGGACTAGCGTGACAGATACGCAGTATTTT,CASSLGTSVTDTQYF
TRBJ1-2,-,TRBV7-9,-,TGTGCCAGCAGCTCGGACAGCTATGGCTACACCTTC,CASSSDSYGYTF
TRBJ2-1,-,TRBV19,TRBD2,TGTGCCAGTAGTATACATCGGACTAGCGGGGGAGGTCGGCGGAATGAGCAGTTCTTC,CASSIHRTSGGGRRNEQFF
TRBJ2-1,-,TRBV5-1,TRBD2,TGCGCCAGCAGGGTCGGTTATAGCGGGCCCACCTACAATGAGCAGTTCTTC,CASRVGYSGPTYNEQFF
TRBJ2-1,-,TRBV27,TRBD2,TGTGCCAGCACCCCACTAGCGGGCGGGGGCAATGAGCAGTTCTTC,CASTPLAGGGNEQFF
TRBJ2-5,-,TRBV5-1,TRBD2,TGCGCCAGCAGCTTGGGGCTAGCGGGAGGATACCAAGAGACCCAGTACTTC,CASSLGLAGGYQETQYF
TRBJ1-5,-,TRBV28,TRBD1,TGTGCCAGCAGACCGGGGACAGGGGGCGATCAGCCCCAGCATTTT,CASRPGTGGDQPQHF
TRBJ2-1,-,TRBV7-2,-,TGTGCCAGCAGCTTACAACCAGGGGGAGGCTACAATGAGCAGTTCTTC,CASSLQPGGGYNEQFF
TRBJ2-7,-,TRBV28,-,TGTTCCCCATGGGGGGCGCAGGCCGAGCAGTACTTC,CSPWGAQAEQYF
TRBJ1-1,-,TRBV6-1,-,TGTGCCAGCAGTGCATACCCGGGGGTGGCTTTCTTT,CASSAYPGVAFF
TRBJ2-7,-,TRBV30,TRBD2,TGTGCCTGGAGTACCGGGAGGGCCTGGGAGCAGTACTTC,CAWSTGRAWEQYF
TRBJ1-2,-,TRBV10-3,-,TGTGCCATCAGTGAGCAGGGCCGCTACACCTTC,CAISEQGRYTF
TRBJ2-1,-,TRBV7-3,TRBD2,TGTGCCAGCAGCTTACCGGGACTAGCGGGAGGGCTGTTCTTC,CASSLPGLAGGLFF
TRBJ2-2,-,TRBV6-4,TRBD1,TGTGCCAGCAGCCCCGGGACAGAGACCGGGGAGCTGTTTTTT,CASSPGTETGELFF
TRBJ2-1,-,TRBV6-1,-,TGTGCCAGCAGTGACGAACTCTGGAATGAGCAGTTCTTC,CASSDELWNEQFF
TRBJ2-7,-,TRBV6-5,TRBD1,TGTGCCAGCACCAGGGACAGGGTCTCCTACGAGCAGTACTTC,CASTRDRVSYEQYF
TRBJ2-2,-,TRBV5-1,TRBD1,TGCGCCAGCAGCTCGGGACAGTACACCGGGGAGCTGTTTTTT,CASSSGQYTGELFF
TRBJ2-1,-,TRBV5-1,-,TGCGCCAGCAGCTGGGGGACGCCTGAACCAGGAGTGTTCTTC,CASSWGTPEPGVFF
TRBJ1-2,-,TRBV2,-,TGTGCCAGCAGCCGGGACACCCTGCTTGATGGCTACACCTTC,CASSRDTLLDGYTF
TRBJ2-7,-,TRBV5-1,-,TGCGCCAGCAGCTTAGGACCCGCCTACGAGCAGTACTTC,CASSLGPAYEQYF
TRBJ1-1,-,TRBV2,TRBD1,TGTGCCAGTAGAGGGAACCCGACAGGGGGCACTGAAGCTTTCTTT,CASRGNPTGGTEAFF
TRBJ1-5,-,TRBV30,-,TGTGCCTGGGGGGAGTTCAATCAGCCCCAGCATTTT,CAWGEFNQPQHF
TRBJ2-1,once,TRBV18,TRBD2,TGTGCCAGCTCACCAATCCTAGCGGGTACCCGGGGGTCCTACAATGAGCAGTTCTTC,CASSPILAGTRGSYNEQFF
TRBJ2-2,-,TRBV27,TRBD1,TGTGCCAGCAGAGGACAGGGGGTAAACACCGGGGAGCTGTTTTTT,CASRGQGVNTGELFF
TRBJ1-4,-,TRBV28,-,TGTGCCAGCAGTTCCGGACAATTCGAAAAACTGTTTTTT,CASSSGQFEKLFF
TRBJ2-3,-,TRBV9,-,TGTGCCAGCGGTCCCTCCCGGGGACGGCGTGGGGATACGCAGTATTTT,CASGPSRGRRGDTQYF
TRBJ2-5,-,TRBV5-1,TRBD2,TGCGCCAGCAGCTCACGGGGACTAGCGGGAGGTAGTCGACAAGAGACCCAGTACTTC,CASSSRGLAGGSRQETQYF
TRBJ2-5,-,TRBV14,-,TGTGCCAGCAGCCAAGATCAGGCTCGCGGAGAGACCCAGTACTTC,CASSQDQARGETQYF
TRBJ1-1,-,TRBV7-8,-,TGTGCCAGCAGCTTAGTATCGGCGGCTGAAGCTTTCTTT,CASSLVSAAEAFF
TRBJ2-1,-,TRBV4-3,-,TGCGCCAGCAGCCAAGCCTTCGAGCGGGAGCAGTTCTTC,CASSQAFEREQFF
TRBJ2-1,-,TRBV5-1,TRBD2,TGCGCCAGCAGCGAAGTAGCGGGAGCCCCGAGTAATGAGCAGTTCTTC,CASSEVAGAPSNEQFF
TRBJ2-5,few,TRBV5-1,TRBD2,TGCGCCAGCAGCTTGGAGGGACTAGCGGGATCGAAGACCCAGTACTTC,CASSLEGLAGSKTQYF
TRBJ2-1,-,TRBV11-3,TRBD2,TGTGCCAGCAGCTTACGGACTAGCGGATACAATGAGCAGTTCTTC,CASSLRTSGYNEQFF
TRBJ2-2,few,TRBV28,TRBD2,TGTGCCAGCAGTTTGCTGCCGGGACTAGCCTCCGGGGAGCTGTTTTTT,CASSLLPGLASGELFF
TRBJ2-7,-,TRBV28,TRBD1,TGTGCCAGCAGTCTCCCCGGGACAGGGTCCTACGAGCAGTACTTC,CASSLPGTGSYEQYF
TRBJ1-5,-,TRBV2,-,TGTGCCAGCAGGTTAGGGGCGGGGGCCAGCAATCAGCCCCAGCATTTT,CASRLGAGASNQPQHF
TRBJ1-1,-,TRBV2,-,TGTGCCAGCAGTGAACGGAGGGGGTATACTGAAGCTTTCTTT,CASSERRGYTEAFF
TRBJ2-4,-,TRBV5-6,-,TGTGCCAGCAGCTTGGGGCTGAAAAACATTCAGTACTTC,CASSLGLKNIQYF
TRBJ1-4,few,TRBV4-3,-,TGCGCCAGCAGCCAAATACCCGCGAAAAAACTGTTTTTT,CASSQIPAKKLFF
TRBJ2-1,few,TRBV27,-,TGTGCCAGCAGTGGGGCCCGCTCCTACAATGAGCAGTTCTTC,CASSGARSYNEQFF
TRBJ2-1,-,TRBV30,TRBD2,TGTGCCTGGAGTGTAAGCAGGACTAGCGGGAGTTACAATGAGCAGTTCTTC,CAWSVSRTSGSYNEQFF
TRBJ1-5,-,TRBV18,-,TGTGCCAGCTCACCTCAGGGATTCGTCAATCAGCCCCAGCATTTT,CASSPQGFVNQPQHF
TRBJ2-1,few,TRBV29-1,-,TGCAGCGTGGTAGGGGGGAAGAGGGTTAATGAGCAGTTCTTC,CSVVGGKRVNEQFF
TRBJ1-5,-,TRBV5-4,-,TGTGCCAGCAGCTTGTACCAGTCGCTTCAGCCCCAGCATTTT,CASSLYQSLQPQHF
TRBJ2-5,-,TRBV7-2,TRBD2,TGTGCCAGCAGCGAGGGACTAGCGGGATTCGTAGGGACCCAGTACTTC,CASSEGLAGFVGTQYF
TRBJ1-5,few,TRBV2,-,TGTGCCAGCAGGTTCGGGGCCTACGAGGGCCAGAGAAATCAGCCCCAGCATTTT,CASRFGAYEGQRNQPQHF
TRBJ2-3,many,TRBV10-1,-,TGCGCCAGCTCCTTTCGGGAGCGCCCAGATACGCAGTATTTT,CASSFRERPDTQYF
TRBJ2-5,-,TRBV12-5,-,TGTGCTAGTGGTTTGGGACCCGGGCACGGGAGAGAGACCCAGTACTTC,CASGLGPGHGRETQYF
TRBJ2-1,-,TRBV5-6,-,TGTGCCAGCACCTCCGGCCTTAGGGAGCAGTTCTTC,CASTSGLREQFF
TRBJ2-2,-,TRBV15,TRBD2,TGTGCCACCAGCAGAGGTGCCGGGGGGAGGAACACCGGGGAGCTGTTTTTT,CATSRGAGGRNTGELFF
TRBJ1-5,-,TRBV28,-,TGTGCCAGCAGTTTATACGGTTACAATCAGCCCCAGCATTTT,CASSLYGYNQPQHF